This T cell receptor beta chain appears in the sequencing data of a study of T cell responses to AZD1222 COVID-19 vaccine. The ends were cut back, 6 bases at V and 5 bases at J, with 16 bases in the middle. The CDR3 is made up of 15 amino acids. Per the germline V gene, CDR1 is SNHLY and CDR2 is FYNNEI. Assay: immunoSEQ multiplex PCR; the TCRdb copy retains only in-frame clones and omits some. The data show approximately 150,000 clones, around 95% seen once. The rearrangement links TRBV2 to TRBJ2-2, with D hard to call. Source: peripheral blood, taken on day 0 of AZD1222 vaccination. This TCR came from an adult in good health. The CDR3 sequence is CASRKGGVETGELFF. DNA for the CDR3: TGTGCCAGCAGGAAGGGTGGTGTAGAAACCGGGGAGCTGTTTTTT.